This T cell receptor (beta chain) is drawn from a study of T cells expressing NK-cell markers. Study-wide background: One of the eight sequenced donors was seronegative, whereas the other seven were HCMV-seropositive. Study-wide results and caveats: It remained uncertain whether the expanded NKG2C+ T cell clones were specific for HCMV antigens.

Each CDR3 protein gets one entry in TCRdb, which reprocessed the 5' RACE reads and gives no DNA. In all, the sample yields 300,000 to 500,000 distinct CDR3 sequences. About this clonotype itself: Its target is unknown.

The CDR3 is 20 residues long. The germline gives CDR1 SGHTA, CDR2 FQGTGA. Input material: blood T cells: a sorted CD56 or NKG2C T cell subset, CD4+ or CD8+ T cells, or bulk PBMC T cells (not recorded which). This chain uses TRBV7-3 with TRBJ2-7; TCRdb gives TRBD2 as the D gene, but with no DNA this cannot be confirmed. This clonotype was obtained from a woman aged 45-65 years in good health. CDR3 protein: CASSLIGTSGRGARGNEQYF. The complete variable domain, with remaining parts taken from reference TRBV7-3 and TRBJ2-7, reads GAGVSQTPSNKVTEKGKYVELRCDPISGHTALYWYRQSLGQGPEFLIYFQGTGAADDSGLPNDRFFAVRPEGSVSTLKIQRTERGDSAVYLCASSLIGTSGRGARGNEQYFGPGTRLTVT.